This entry lists 10 T cell receptor beta chains sequenced from one sample in a study of immune cell composition in non-small cell lung cancer (dated by TCRdb to 2016 to 2017). The protocol used for the library was the immunoSEQ multiplex PCR assay. TCRdb's version of the immuneACCESS table is confined to in-frame rearrangements and falls short of the full clone set. An unresolved V gene accounts for under half of the shortfall where checked; the remainder is of unknown origin. This sample is represented by over a thousand clones; about 87% of them were singletons. Approximately 3.9% of the sample is taken by the ten largest. Input material: lung tumor tissue. The receptors derive from a human donor with non-small cell lung cancer.

The V and J genes are TRBV7-9 and TRBJ2-7; 13 bases are a match to TRBD2. The germline CDR1 and CDR2 sequences are SEHNR and FQNEAQ (reference sequence). The ends lost 5 bases at V and 6 bases at J; junction bases unmatched: 7. The CDR3 has 15 residues. The CDR3 loop reads CASSTTGTSGAEQYF. CDR3 in DNA: TGTGCCAGCAGCACGACCGGGACTAGCGGGGCCGAGCAGTACTTC.

A few counts support this clone. V usage is TRBV6-5 and J usage is TRBJ2-1; D unresolved. Looked up from germline, CDR1 is MNHEY and CDR2 is SVGAGI. The V end was cut by 0 bases, the J end by 11 bases, with 11 bases between. This CDR3 has 13 amino acids. CDR3 region: CASSYSTRHQQFF. The CDR3 DNA follows: TGTGCCAGCAGTTACTCCACTCGACATCAGCAGTTCTTC.

The V and J genes are TRBV2 and TRBJ2-5, with D maybe TRBD1 (6 bases). Germline V gene sequence: CDR1 SNHLY, CDR2 FYNNEI. The CDR3 consists of 13 residues. V lost 2 bases, J lost 7 bases, and 11 bases lay in between. The CDR3 loop is CASSERQALTQYF. In DNA, the CDR3 is TGTGCCAGCAGTGAACGACAGGCGCTGACCCAGTACTTC. Full variable domain (rest looked up from reference TRBV2 and TRBJ2-5): EPEVTQTPSHQVTQMGQEVILRCVPISNHLYFYWYRQILGQKVEFLVSFYNNEISEKSEIFDDQFSVERPDGSNFTLKIRSTKLEDSAMYFCASSERQALTQYFGPGTRLLVL.

The rearrangement uses TRBV6-4 and TRBJ2-2; 8 bases map to TRBD1. Germline V gene data show CDR1 as MRHNA and CDR2 as SNTAGT. The CDR3 length is 14 residues. With V trimmed by 6 bases and J by 7 bases, 7 bases remained unmatched. The CDR3 coding sequence is TGTGCCAGCAGCCTAGATGACAGGGGCGGGGAGCTGTTTTTT. Its translation: CASSLDDRGGELFF.

The rearrangement joins TRBV5-4 to TRBJ2-3; 7 bases map to TRBD2. The CDR3 covers 16 residues. Germline V gene data show CDR1 as SGHNT and CDR2 as YYREEE (reference sequence). V was pared by 1 base and J by 1 base, with 6 bases of the junction left unmatched. The CDR3 sequence: CASSLLVLAGTDTQYF. The DNA of the CDR3 is TGTGCCAGCAGCTTGTTAGTCCTAGCGGGCACAGATACGCAGTATTTT.

The count of this clone is one. This chain links TRBV11-1 with TRBJ2-1; tentative D call: TRBD1 (6 bases). The CDR3 is made up of 14 amino acids. The germline V and J ends were trimmed by 5 bases and 5 bases, with 13 bases remaining between them. Germline V gives CDR1 SGHAT, CDR2 FQDESV (reference sequence). CDR3 loop: CASSKTGNHNEQFF. CDR3 bases: TGTGCCAGCAGCAAAACAGGGAACCACAATGAGCAGTTCTTC.

CDR3 in amino acids: CASIPPEGGYTF. As DNA, the CDR3 is TGTGCCAGTATTCCCCCAGAGGGTGGCTACACCTTC. V usage is TRBV19 and J usage is TRBJ1-2; D call uncertain. The CDR3 is made up of 12 amino acids. V was pared by 7 bases and J by 7 bases, with 13 bases between. The germline V gene has CDR1 LNHDA and CDR2 SQIVND (reference sequence).

The rearrangement joins TRBV5-1 to TRBJ2-3, with 8 bases that match TRBD2. CDR1 and CDR2 (germline): SGHRS, YFSETQ. Trimming removed 5 bases from V and 2 bases from J; junction bases left unmatched: 16. The CDR3 loop spans 18 amino acids. CDR3 amino acids: CASRPTYRAGALTDTQYF. DNA of the CDR3: TGCGCCAGCAGGCCGACCTATCGAGCGGGGGCCCTCACAGATACGCAGTATTTT.

This sequence joins TRBV10-2 and TRBJ2-5; a weak D match, TRBD1 (5 bases). There are 14 residues in the CDR3. V lost 3 bases to trimming and J lost 2 bases, with 10 bases between them. Germline-derived CDR1 and CDR2 are WSHSY and SAAADI. The CDR3 coding sequence is TGCGCCAGCAGTGAAGGACAATCTCAAGAGACCCAGTACTTC. Encoded protein: CASSEGQSQETQYF.

The genes are TRBV5-1 and TRBJ2-3; D not certain. V was pared by 0 bases and J by 4 bases, with 9 bases between. This CDR3 is built from 14 residues. CDR1 is SGHRS and CDR2 is YFSETQ in the germline V gene. CDR3 sequence reads: CASSLGALSDTQYF. CDR3 sequence (DNA): TGCGCCAGCAGCTTGGGGGCTTTGTCAGATACGCAGTATTTT.